These 6 T cell receptor beta chains were sequenced from one sample in a study of shared clonotypes between healthy human individuals. The method was immunoSEQ multiplex PCR; TCRdb's version includes in-frame clones alone and lacks a portion of them. The sample lists about 2 million clones, 85% to 95% occurring once. The specimen was naive CD4+ T cells sorted from blood. Subset defined: CD45RA+ positively selected. The receptors derive from a man younger than 35 in good health.

The chain has TRBV10-3 and TRBJ2-7, with no clear D. Germline V gene lookup returns CDR1 ENHRY and CDR2 SYGVKD. The germline V and J ends were trimmed by 3 bases and 7 bases, with 7 bases remaining between them. The CDR3 sequence is 11 residues long. DNA of the CDR3: TGTGCCATCAGTGATGTGGAGGAGCAGTACTTC. It specifies CAISDVEEQYF.

The chain couples TRBV2 to TRBJ2-3, with 10 bases lining up with TRBD2. The junction had 10 bases not matched to a gene; V was cut back by 6 bases and J by 4 bases. This CDR3 has 16 residues. Germline loops: CDR1 SNHLY, CDR2 FYNNEI. The CDR3 DNA is TGTGCCAGCAGCGCGGGACTAGCGCGGGTCGCAGATACGCAGTATTTT. Its translation is CASSAGLARVADTQYF.

The chain combines TRBV7-2 with TRBJ2-7, with TRBD2 matching over 7 bases. Per germline, CDR1 SGHTA and CDR2 FQGNSA. With 4 bases clipped from V and 4 bases from J, the junction kept 7 bases outside the gene matches. This CDR3 contains 14 residues. CDR3 sequence (DNA): TGTGCCAGCAGCTCACCCCAGCGGGGTTACGAGCAGTACTTC. The encoded protein is CASSSPQRGYEQYF.

This sequence joins TRBV5-4 and TRBJ2-1; TRBD2 matches 9 bases. Trimming took 2 bases from V and 10 from J; bases not matched to a gene: 13. Germline V CDR1 and CDR2: SGHNT, YYREEE (reference sequence). This CDR3 is built from 16 residues. The CDR3 region has the DNA TGTGCCAGCAGCTTTGGCGGGGGGGCCCGAGATAAGGAGCAGTTCTTC. Translation gives CASSFGGGARDKEQFF.

The chain uses TRBV30 and TRBJ2-1, with TRBD2 as a possible D gene (5 bases). This CDR3 spans 15 amino acids. Trimming left V 3 bases short and J 6 bases short, with 18 bases between. Per germline, CDR1 GTSNPN and CDR2 SVGIG (reference sequence). The CDR3 DNA reads TGTGCCTGGAGCCGGCTCACGAGGGTAGGCAATGAGCAGTTCTTC. As protein: CAWSRLTRVGNEQFF.

This clone has a single count. A much larger clone lies a single base off, so this may be a read error. The genes are TRBV20-1 and TRBJ1-1; D unresolved. Germline loops: CDR1 DFQATT, CDR2 SNEGSKA (reference sequence). This CDR3 is 10 amino acids long. The CDR3 region is CSTRVIEAFF. CDR3 nucleotides: TGCAGTACTAGAGTAATTGAAGCTTTCTTT.